One and the same sample provided the 26 T cell receptor beta chains below, sequenced in a study of chemoradiotherapy in HPV16-positive cancers. Produced via immunoSEQ multiplex PCR; TCRdb's table is partial and in-frame only. The data show some 12,000 clones, with roughly 78% seen just once and less than 10% held by the top ten. The sample was acquired from a patient who underwent chemoradiotherapy. These receptors all come from a human donor with HPV-associated anogenital cancer.

The chain joins TRBV7-8 to TRBJ2-1; D is perhaps TRBD1 or TRBD2 (7 bases each). Germline assignment: CDR1 SGHVS and CDR2 FQNEAQ. The CDR3 has 16 amino acids. V dropped 1 base and J dropped 5 bases, with 15 bases sitting between them. The CDR3 DNA is TGTGCCAGCAGCTTAGGAGCAGGGGGGGGCCACAATGAGCAGTTCTTC. Translation gives CASSLGAGGGHNEQFF. Combining the CDR3 with reference TRBV7-8 and TRBJ2-1 gives the whole variable domain GAGVSQSPRYKVAKRGQDVALRCDPISGHVSLFWYQQALGQGPEFLTYFQNEAQLDKSGLPSDRFFAERPEGSVSTLKIQRTQQEDSAVYLCASSLGAGGGHNEQFFGPGTRLTVL.

The table lists this clone with a few counts. The rearrangement links TRBV27 to TRBJ1-2; D not certain. The CDR3 length is 15 residues. Trimming cost V 4 bases and J 0 bases, with 12 bases left between them. Germline-derived CDR1 and CDR2 are MNHEY and SMNVEV (reference sequence). The CDR3 sequence: CASSSKPEANYGYTF. In DNA form, the CDR3 reads TGTGCCAGCAGTTCTAAACCCGAAGCTAACTATGGCTACACCTTC.

The chain uses TRBV6-6 and TRBJ1-1; no clear D gene. Trimming cost V 2 bases and J 0 bases, with 1 base left between them. CDR3 size: 12 residues. The germline V gene encodes CDR1 MNHNY and CDR2 SVGAGI (reference sequence). The CDR3 region is CASSYMNTEAFF. The CDR3, as DNA: TGTGCCAGCAGTTACATGAACACTGAAGCTTTCTTT.

Only a few counts were recorded for this clone. The CDR3 nucleotides are TGTGCCAGCAGCCAAGATTCAGCCATGAACACTGAAGCTTTCTTT. Amino acids: CASSQDSAMNTEAFF. The chain recombines TRBV4-2 with TRBJ1-1, with D hard to call. From germline, CDR1 is LGHNA and CDR2 YNFKEQ. The CDR3 has 15 amino acids. With 0 bases removed from V and 0 bases from J, the gap between germline ends came to 8 bases.

This chain uses TRBV6-1 with TRBJ1-5, with D uncertain. In germline, CDR1 is MNHNS, CDR2 SASEGT. The CDR3 has 15 residues. Deletions cut 2 bases from V and 6 bases from J, with 14 bases between. CDR3 sequence: CASSENLGTAQPQHF. CDR3 DNA sequence: TGTGCCAGCAGTGAAAATTTGGGTACCGCTCAGCCCCAGCATTTT.

The chain combines TRBV4-1 with TRBJ2-3; 12 bases match TRBD2. This CDR3 is built from 14 residues. Germline values: CDR1 MGHRA, CDR2 YSYEKL. J was trimmed by 4 bases and V by 4 bases; bases with no gene match: 0. CDR3 DNA sequence: TGCGCCAGCAGCCGACTAGCGGGAGCAGATACGCAGTATTTT. It codes for CASSRLAGADTQYF.

The genes are TRBV28 and TRBJ2-2, with D tentatively TRBD2 (7 bases). The V gene lost 7 bases and the J gene lost 0 bases, with 15 bases spanning the gap. The CDR3 loop spans 16 amino acids. The germline gives CDR1 MDHEN, CDR2 SYDVKM. CDR3 coding DNA: TGTGCCAGCAACAGAGGGGGGGCCGCGAACACCGGGGAGCTGTTTTTT. Translation gives CASNRGGAANTGELFF.

The chain couples TRBV6-1 to TRBJ2-4; tentatively, D is TRBD1 (6 bases). The germline V gene has CDR1 MNHNS and CDR2 SASEGT. The CDR3 spans 17 residues. V shed 0 bases and J shed 5 bases, with 17 bases lying between them. CDR3 protein: CASSEALYRDVENIQYF. CDR3 nucleotides: TGTGCCAGCAGTGAAGCGCTTTACAGGGATGTTGAAAACATTCAGTACTTC.

The chain carries TRBV6-5 and TRBJ2-5; TRBD2 aligns across 12 bases. The CDR3 sequence is 16 residues long. CDR1 MNHEY and CDR2 SVGAGI come from the germline V gene. Unmatched junction bases numbered 8, after V lost 4 bases and J lost 5 bases. The CDR3 spells CASSSPSGRAGETQYF. Here the CDR3 DNA reads TGTGCCAGCAGTTCCCCTAGCGGGAGGGCCGGGGAGACCCAGTACTTC.

J is TRBJ1-3 and V is TRBV19; no definite D call. This CDR3 spans 13 amino acids. Germline V gene data show CDR1 as LNHDA and CDR2 as SQIVND (reference sequence). With 3 bases removed from V and 3 bases from J, the gap between germline ends came to 6 bases. The CDR3 here is CASSIPSGNTIYF. Here the CDR3 DNA reads TGTGCCAGTAGTATCCCAAGTGGAAACACCATATATTTT.

CDR3 sequence reads: CASSQDGAASYEQYF. For the CDR3, the DNA is TGCGCCAGCAGCCAAGATGGGGCGGCAAGCTACGAGCAGTACTTC. The V gene is TRBV4-3, the J gene TRBJ2-7; tentatively, D is TRBD1 (5 bases). This CDR3 has 15 amino acids. Germline assignment: CDR1 LGHNA and CDR2 YSLEER. V lost 0 bases to trimming and J lost 3 bases, with 12 bases between them.

The genes are TRBV28 and TRBJ1-2, with 12 bases fitting TRBD1. The CDR3 covers 16 residues. V shed 1 base, J shed 6 bases, and the junction held 6 bases outside the gene matches. Germline V gene data show CDR1 as MDHEN and CDR2 as SYDVKM. Here the CDR3 DNA reads TGTGCCAGCAGTTTATTACCGGGACAGGGGGCAGATGGCTACACCTTC. This translates into CASSLLPGQGADGYTF.

The genes are TRBV28 and TRBJ1-2; the D gene is possibly TRBD1 (6 bases). Trimming took 7 bases from V and 5 from J, leaving 17 bases between them. The length of the CDR3 is 14 residues. Germline lookup yields CDR1 MDHEN and CDR2 SYDVKM. CDR3: CASTPGAGVYGYTF. The CDR3 bases are TGTGCCAGCACCCCCGGGGCAGGGGTTTATGGCTACACCTTC.

Only one count was recorded for this clone. The rearrangement links TRBV7-8 to TRBJ2-5; the match to TRBD2 covers 15 bases. Unmatched junction bases numbered 4, after V lost 6 bases and J lost 5 bases. The CDR3 covers 15 residues. Germline loops: CDR1 SGHVS, CDR2 FQNEAQ. DNA of the CDR3: TGTGCCAGCAGGCCAGGACTAGCGGGGGGGGAGACCCAGTACTTC. It encodes CASRPGLAGGETQYF.

The chain combines TRBV28 with TRBJ2-7, with 12 bases that match TRBD1. This CDR3 comprises 16 residues. CDR1 is MDHEN and CDR2 is SYDVKM in the germline V gene. V lost 1 base to trimming and J lost 4 bases; unmatched junction nucleotides: 5. The CDR3, as DNA: TGTGCCAGCAGTTTATTGCCGGGACAGGGGGCTTACGAGCAGTACTTC. Protein product: CASSLLPGQGAYEQYF.

This clone was picked up a small number of times. The rearrangement links TRBV9 to TRBJ1-4, with 10 bases fitting TRBD1. The CDR3 totals 15 residues. The germline CDR1 and CDR2 sequences are SGDLS and YYNGEE. Trimming removed 2 bases from V and 8 bases from J; junction bases left unmatched: 6. The CDR3 nucleotides read TGTGCCAGCAGCGTGGCGACAGGGGGCCGGGAAAAACTGTTTTTT. This sequence encodes CASSVATGGREKLFF.

The V and J genes are TRBV28 and TRBJ2-5; D unresolved. This CDR3 has 14 residues. CDR1 and CDR2 from the germline V gene are MDHEN and SYDVKM. V dropped 3 bases and J dropped 0 bases, with 8 bases sitting between them. The CDR3 here is CASSLSEYQETQYF. CDR3 nucleotide sequence: TGTGCCAGCAGTTTGTCAGAGTACCAAGAGACCCAGTACTTC.

This chain joins TRBV18 and TRBJ1-5; 8 nucleotides match TRBD1. The junction had 2 bases not matched to a gene; V was cut back by 2 bases and J by 5 bases. The CDR3 is made up of 14 amino acids. Germline lookup yields CDR1 KGHSH and CDR2 LQKENI. The CDR3 DNA follows: TGTGCCAGCTCACCATCAGGGGGCGATCAGCCCCAGCATTTT. Encoded protein: CASSPSGGDQPQHF. Full variable domain (remainder filled in from reference TRBV18 and TRBJ1-5): NAGVMQNPRHLVRRRGQEARLRCSPMKGHSHVYWYRQLPEEGLKFMVYLQKENIIDESGMPKERFSAEFPKEGPSILRIQQVVRGDSAAYFCASSPSGGDQPQHFGDGTRLSIL.

The chain has TRBV6-5 and TRBJ2-7; 7 bases agree with TRBD1. The CDR3 extends over 13 amino acids. The germline V gene has CDR1 MNHEY and CDR2 SVGAGI. Trimming removed 7 bases from V and 9 bases from J; junction bases left unmatched: 12. For the CDR3, the DNA is TGTGCCAGCAACCTCAGACAGGGCGGGTGGCAGTACTTC. Protein sequence: CASNLRQGGWQYF.

This clone appeared a few times. V usage is TRBV7-2 and J usage is TRBJ2-7; D ambiguous. CDR1 SGHTA and CDR2 FQGNSA come from the germline V gene. This CDR3 has 15 amino acids. Trimming took off 3 bases at V and 0 bases at J, with 12 bases between the two ends. The CDR3 DNA reads TGTGCCAGCAGCTTCACCGGTGGTGGCTCCTACGAGCAGTACTTC. This gives the protein CASSFTGGGSYEQYF.

This rearrangement joins TRBV6-6 to TRBJ2-1; 10 positions match TRBD1. Trimming cost V 7 bases and J 4 bases; bases outside gene matches: 4. The CDR3 is 14 residues long. Germline CDR1 MNHNY, CDR2 SVGAGI (reference sequence). Here the CDR3 DNA reads TGTGCCAGCACCCGGACAGGGGGTTACAATGAGCAGTTCTTC. Translated, it gives CASTRTGGYNEQFF.

This clone has just a few counts. The chain's CDR3 is CASNQDVGGEQFF. For the CDR3, the DNA is TGTGCCAGCAATCAAGACGTGGGGGGGGAGCAGTTCTTC. V gene TRBV7-8 combines with J gene TRBJ2-1; 7 bases map to TRBD2. Per germline, CDR1 SGHVS and CDR2 FQNEAQ. The CDR3 consists of 13 residues. V shed 7 bases, J shed 10 bases, and the junction held 10 bases outside the gene matches.

The chain has TRBV5-4 and TRBJ1-2, with a possible D match to TRBD1 (6 bases). Trimming cost V 5 bases and J 5 bases, with 16 bases left between them. The CDR3 covers 14 residues. In germline, CDR1 is SGHNT, CDR2 YYREEE (reference sequence). CDR3 bases: TGTGCCAGCAGTACGGACAGAAGTGGGTATGGCTACACCTTC. This translates into CASSTDRSGYGYTF.

The rearrangement links TRBV9 to TRBJ1-6, with a possible D match to TRBD1 (5 bases). The CDR3 runs 15 residues. Trimming left V 0 bases short and J 8 bases short, with 12 bases between. Germline values: CDR1 SGDLS, CDR2 YYNGEE. CDR3 in amino acids: CASSVVGADDSPLHF. The CDR3 DNA is TGTGCCAGCAGCGTAGTAGGGGCGGATGATTCACCCCTCCACTTT.

The CDR3 DNA follows: TGTGCCAGCAGCGTAGCTGATAGGCTAGCGAATGAGCAGTTCTTC. It codes for CASSVADRLANEQFF. J is TRBJ2-1 and V is TRBV9; D is possibly TRBD2 (6 bases). V gave up 0 bases and J gave up 7 bases, with 14 bases separating them. The V gene's germline CDR1 is SGDLS and CDR2 YYNGEE. The CDR3 consists of 15 residues.

This chain connects TRBV6-5 to TRBJ2-7, with D perhaps TRBD1 (6 bases). Germline values: CDR1 MNHEY, CDR2 SVGAGI. The CDR3 is 15 amino acids. The V and J ends lost 2 bases and 0 bases respectively, with 11 bases between them. The CDR3 nucleotides read TGTGCCAGCAGTTACCGGGACAAGAGCTCCTACGAGCAGTACTTC. Encoded protein: CASSYRDKSSYEQYF.